The sequence of this T cell receptor beta chain was determined in a study of cytomegalovirus exposure and HLA in healthy donors. Study conclusions and caveats: The study put some 150 TCR beta chains on its list as cytomegalovirus-associated.

Vbeta (60) and Jbeta (13) primers were used in the PCR. The table came from immunoSEQ multiplex PCR; TCRdb's copy has only in-frame clones and leaves some out. The top ten hold over 4% of the sample, which has 97,000 or so clones, nearly 65% seen once. The CDR3 length is 14 residues. V gave up 6 bases and J gave up 4 bases; unmatched junction bases: 5. The V gene's germline CDR1 is SEHNR and CDR2 FQNEAQ (reference sequence). With regard to this clone: Its antigen remains unidentified.

What was sequenced was PBMCs. The TCR was taken from a human donor in good health. This chain connects TRBV7-9 to TRBJ2-7; TRBD1 matches at 11 bases. CDR3 amino acids: CASSQDRGLYEQYF. DNA of the CDR3: TGTGCCAGCAGTCAGGACAGGGGGCTGTACGAGCAGTACTTC.